These T cell receptor beta chains were read from a single sample in a study of CXCR3-negative and CXCR3-positive naive CD8 T cells. TCRdb re-called the 5' RACE reads and gives one entry per CDR3 protein, without DNA. Its table records 45,000 or so distinct CDR3 sequences. The material sequenced was memory CD8+ T cells from blood. These receptor sequences come from a human donor in good health. Some clones in this sample may be carry-over from other donors' samples. CDR3s include the opening cysteine and the closing phenylalanine or tryptophan. Rows give clone size only sometimes, using once, few, many, or a class for an expanded clone.

size	V	J	CDR3
-	TRBV4-1	TRBJ2-7	CASSQRQGGDEQYF
-	TRBV7-8	TRBJ2-1	CASSLVGGGPADEQFF
-	TRBV29-1	TRBJ2-5	CSAWRAGETQYF
-	TRBV19	TRBJ2-7	CASSFQDLSYEQYF
-	TRBV20-1	TRBJ2-7	CSAEMRVVWTEQYF
-	TRBV5-6	TRBJ1-2	CASSHGTGGVYGYTF
-	TRBV25-1	TRBJ2-7	CASSEGGYEQYF
-	TRBV4-1	TRBJ2-3	CASSLTGGASDTQYF
-	TRBV7-7	TRBJ2-5	CASSLNERGLQETQYF
-	TRBV29-1	TRBJ1-2	CSSRTPGPGGYTF
-	TRBV4-2	TRBJ2-1	CASSQGGAGAGYNEQFF
-	TRBV27	TRBJ2-7	CASSLQGAIAYEQYF
-	TRBV7-2	TRBJ1-1	CAAGGGLESWMNTEAFF
-	TRBV7-2	TRBJ2-7	CASSFGGGSYEQYF
-	TRBV7-8	TRBJ2-1	CASSLTTDPISGFF
-	TRBV6-4	TRBJ2-1	CASSDSYSSSYNEQFF
-	TRBV18	TRBJ1-1	CASSPNKNTEAFF
medium-sized	TRBV6-2/TRBV6-3	TRBJ1-1	CASSHRENTEAFF
-	TRBV5-1	TRBJ1-1	CASSLGSSEAFF
-	TRBV20-1	TRBJ1-1	CSASRQGVVEAFF
-	TRBV7-9	TRBJ2-7	CASSHRDYHYEQYF
-	TRBV7-9	TRBJ2-7	CASSPPQAGGAYEQYF
-	TRBV14	TRBJ2-1	CASSRDRLAGPYNEQFF
-	TRBV27	TRBJ2-3	CASSLSGLRLLTDTQYF
-	TRBV4-3	TRBJ2-3	CASSHGVEGISDTQYF
-	TRBV10-1	TRBJ2-6	CASSPIIHSGANVLTF
-	TRBV7-2	TRBJ2-4	CASSRDRGQNIQYF
-	TRBV6-2/TRBV6-3	TRBJ2-3	CASSYGTDTDTQYF
-	TRBV6-2/TRBV6-3	TRBJ2-7	CASSYEVLYEQYF
-	TRBV6-5	TRBJ1-6	CASSQDFYNSPLHF
-	TRBV14	TRBJ1-1	CASSLGVHTEAFF
-	TRBV28	TRBJ1-2	CASSYRTAYGYTF
-	TRBV6-2/TRBV6-3	TRBJ2-7	CASSYGQNYEQYF
-	TRBV12-3/TRBV12-4	TRBJ1-2	CASSFGDGYTF
-	TRBV27	TRBJ2-7	CASSPTSGGPSAYEQYF